This T cell receptor (beta chain) was captured in a study of radiation and T cells in renal cell carcinoma. Study-level points and caveats: Only small tumor regions of about 1 g were sampled.

Germline CDR1 is SGHNT and CDR2 is YENEEA. The CDR3 has 13 amino acids. Trimming pared 5 bases from V and 4 bases from J, leaving 9 bases between. About this clone: No antigen is known for it.

Noted treatment: 15 Gy SBRT to primary tumor, nephrectomy 4 weeks later. Nephrectomy followed 15 Gy stereotactic body radiation by 4 weeks. This renal cell carcinoma was of the clear cell type. Sequencing used immunoSEQ multiplex PCR; TCRdb keeps in-frame clones, though not all of them. The repertoire consists of approximately 15,000 clones, with 50% to 75% occurring once and the leading ten covering 25% to 30%. Sequenced material: tumor tissue, taken from a patient whose treatment included radiotherapy and nephrectomy. The clonotype comes from an older woman with renal cell carcinoma. The rearrangement links TRBV11-3 to TRBJ1-3, with unresolved D. The CDR3 region is CASSKKSGNTIYF. The CDR3 DNA follows: TGTGCCAGCAGCAAAAAGTCCGGAAACACCATATATTTT.